This T cell receptor beta chain comes out of a study of OX40 agonist ivuxolimab in advanced cancers. This CDR3 has 18 residues. Trimming pared 4 bases from V and 0 bases from J, leaving 22 bases between. Germline-derived CDR1 and CDR2 are GTSNPN and SVGIG (reference sequence). Measured with immunoSEQ multiplex PCR; TCRdb has only the in-frame clones, and not every one. The sample consists of approximately 25,000 clones, about three quarters of them appearing once. Sequenced here: CD4+ or CD8+ T cells sorted from blood, sampled in a trial of the OX40 agonist ivuxolimab. This sequence was found in an adult with an advanced solid tumor such as melanoma, head and neck, liver or kidney cancer. J is TRBJ1-3 and V is TRBV30; no definite D call. CDR3 in amino acids: CAWMSIFGSTISGNTIYF. The CDR3 region has the DNA TGTGCCTGGATGTCTATTTTCGGCAGCACTATCTCTGGAAACACCATATATTTT.